These 18 T cell receptor beta chains were all obtained from the same sample, sequenced in a study of graft-versus-host responses after intestinal transplantation. Repertoires were generated with immunoSEQ multiplex PCR, while TCRdb's copy carries only in-frame clones and drops some. The table shows around 38,000 clones, with roughly four fifths occurring only once. The sequences come from PBMCs, collected 1070 days after transplant. These TCRs come from a human patient who received an intestinal transplant, so some T cells may come from the graft donor.

CDR3 region: CASSLGGQSIYGYTF. The CDR3 coding sequence is TGTGCCAGCAGTTTGGGGGGACAGTCAATTTATGGCTACACCTTC. This sequence joins TRBV28 and TRBJ1-2; 7 bases are shared with TRBD1. Looked up from germline, CDR1 is MDHEN and CDR2 is SYDVKM. The CDR3 contains 15 residues. V was clipped by 3 bases and J by 5 bases; unmatched bases: 9.

V and J are TRBV18 and TRBJ2-2; D unclear. The CDR3 covers 14 residues. Germline V gives CDR1 KGHSH, CDR2 LQKENI. V was pared by 3 bases and J by 0 bases, with 5 bases between. The CDR3 loop reads CASSPGTNTGELFF. The CDR3 DNA reads as TGTGCCAGCTCACCGGGCACGAACACCGGGGAGCTGTTTTTT. Looking up the rest from reference TRBV18 and TRBJ2-2 gives the full variable domain: NAGVMQNPRHLVRRRGQEARLRCSPMKGHSHVYWYRQLPEEGLKFMVYLQKENIIDESGMPKERFSAEFPKEGPSILRIQQVVRGDSAAYFCASSPGTNTGELFFGEGSRLTVL.

V and J are TRBV14 and TRBJ2-5; 9 nucleotides agree with TRBD1. Judging by the DNA end, TRBJ2-7 fits better; the J call may be wrong. Per germline, CDR1 SGHDN and CDR2 FVKESK. The length of the CDR3 is 14 residues. CDR3 in DNA: TGTGCCAGCAGCCCCCGGACAGGGGTCTACGAGCAGTACTTC. Its translation: CASSPRTGVYEQYF.

V usage is TRBV6-1 and J usage is TRBJ2-1, with 9 bases aligning to TRBD1. V lost 3 bases, J lost 3 bases, and 0 bases stayed unmatched. CDR1 and CDR2 from the germline V gene are MNHNS and SASEGT. This CDR3 is built from 14 residues. In DNA, the CDR3 is TGTGCCAGCAGTGAGACAGGGGGCTACAATGAGCAGTTCTTC. Encoded protein: CASSETGGYNEQFF.

The rearrangement joins TRBV29-1 to TRBJ2-5; 13 bases agree with TRBD2. Germline trimming cut 8 bases from V and 5 bases from J; bases unmatched to any gene: 8. The V gene's germline CDR1 is SQVTM and CDR2 ANQGSEA. This CDR3 is 14 amino acids long. The CDR3 protein is CSHPTSGGAETQYF. Here the CDR3 DNA reads TGCAGCCACCCAACTAGCGGGGGGGCGGAGACCCAGTACTTC. Full variable domain (remainder filled in from reference TRBV29-1 and TRBJ2-5): SAVISQKPSRDICQRGTSLTIQCQVDSQVTMMFWYRQQPGQSLTLIATANQGSEATYESGFVIDKFPISRPNLTFSTLTVSNMSPEDSSIYLCSHPTSGGAETQYFGPGTRLLVL.

In nucleotides, the CDR3 is TGTGCCAGTAGCTGGACTAGCCGACGACCCACAGATACGCAGTATTTT. Its translation: CASSWTSRRPTDTQYF. J is TRBJ2-3 and V is TRBV19, with 8 positions matching TRBD2. Per the germline V gene, CDR1 is LNHDA and CDR2 is SQIVND (reference sequence). The trim removed 6 bases at V and 2 bases at J, leaving 10 bases unmatched. The length of the CDR3 is 16 residues.

This chain uses TRBV6-6 with TRBJ2-5, with D tentatively TRBD2 (7 bases). V gave up 2 bases and J gave up 5 bases, with 9 bases separating them. CDR3 length equals 13 residues. Germline V gives CDR1 MNHNY, CDR2 SVGAGI (reference sequence). The CDR3 region has the DNA TGTGCCAGCAGTTACGGGAGGGGGGAGACCCAGTACTTC. It encodes CASSYGRGETQYF.

The J gene is TRBJ2-3, the V gene TRBV28; maybe TRBD2 (6 bases). Germline V lookup: CDR1 MDHEN, CDR2 SYDVKM. With 5 bases removed from V and 4 bases from J, the gap between germline ends came to 19 bases. The CDR3 is 16 residues long. This chain's CDR3 is CASSATRAGGADTQYF. The CDR3 nucleotides read TGTGCCAGCAGTGCCACTCGGGCGGGCGGGGCAGATACGCAGTATTTT.

This clone was recorded once. This chain joins TRBV7-8 and TRBJ1-4, with 9 bases fitting TRBD1. Unmatched junction bases numbered 8, after V lost 2 bases and J lost 7 bases. The CDR3 spans 16 residues. Germline lookup yields CDR1 SGHVS and CDR2 FQNEAQ. The CDR3 sequence is CASSLLAGQGGEKLFF. CDR3 bases: TGTGCCAGCAGCTTATTGGCGGGACAGGGAGGTGAAAAACTGTTTTTT. Full variable domain (missing parts from reference TRBV7-8 and TRBJ1-4): GAGVSQSPRYKVAKRGQDVALRCDPISGHVSLFWYQQALGQGPEFLTYFQNEAQLDKSGLPSDRFFAERPEGSVSTLKIQRTQQEDSAVYLCASSLLAGQGGEKLFFGSGTQLSVL.

V and J are TRBV6-1 and TRBJ1-6; D is ambiguous. Germline lookup yields CDR1 MNHNS and CDR2 SASEGT. The CDR3 runs 15 residues. Between the trimmed V and J ends, which lost 6 bases and 3 bases, there was a span of 12 bases. The CDR3 region has the DNA TGTGCCAGCAGCACTACAGCGAACTATAATTCACCCCTCCACTTT. It specifies CASSTTANYNSPLHF.

This chain uses TRBV11-3 with TRBJ2-7; no clear D. Per germline, CDR1 SGHNT and CDR2 YENEEA. V shed 8 bases and J shed 5 bases, with 13 bases lying between them. This CDR3 region has 12 residues. The CDR3 DNA sequence: TGTGCCAGCGGGAAAAGGAACGACGAGCAGTACTTC. Amino acid sequence: CASGKRNDEQYF.

V is TRBV7-9 and J is TRBJ2-5; the D gene is possibly TRBD2 (5 bases). The CDR3 contains 14 residues. From germline, CDR1 is SEHNR and CDR2 FQNEAQ (reference sequence). Between the trimmed V and J ends, which lost 4 bases and 7 bases, there was a span of 16 bases. As DNA, the CDR3 is TGTGCCAGCAGCTCCGGGCCCTCGGGGATGACCCAGTACTTC. Translation: CASSSGPSGMTQYF. The full variable domain, its missing parts supplied by reference TRBV7-9 and TRBJ2-5, is DTGVSQNPRHKITKRGQNVTFRCDPISEHNRLYWYRQTLGQGPEFLTYFQNEAQLEKSRLLSDRFSAERPKGSFSTLEIQRTEQGDSAMYLCASSSGPSGMTQYFGPGTRLLVL.

The chain has TRBV7-2 and TRBJ2-5, with D hard to call. The CDR3 is 15 residues long. V was clipped by 5 bases and J by 4 bases, with 17 bases between them. Per germline, CDR1 SGHTA and CDR2 FQGNSA. CDR3 sequence (DNA): TGTGCCAGCAGCCGTCGCTCGGTGGTAGGAGAGACCCAGTACTTC. Protein: CASSRRSVVGETQYF.

This clone turned up a few times. This sequence joins TRBV7-8 and TRBJ2-3; D is unresolved. CDR1 SGHVS and CDR2 FQNEAQ come from the germline V gene. There are 14 residues in the CDR3. The germline V and J ends were trimmed by 5 bases and 6 bases, with 15 bases remaining between them. DNA of the CDR3: TGTGCCAGCAGCACTACTTCCATCGCGGATACGCAGTATTTT. Amino acid sequence: CASSTTSIADTQYF.

The CDR3 DNA reads as TGTGCCAGCAGTGAACAGAAAGAGACCCAGTACTTC. Encoded protein: CASSEQKETQYF. This chain joins TRBV6-1 and TRBJ2-5, with D unclear. The CDR3 length is 12 residues. The germline V gene has CDR1 MNHNS and CDR2 SASEGT. Trimming stripped 2 bases from V and 3 bases from J, with 4 bases between.

V usage is TRBV10-3 and J usage is TRBJ1-4; a possible D gene is TRBD1 (6 bases). This CDR3 is 12 amino acids long. Trimming took 11 bases from V and 5 from J, leaving 12 bases between them. Germline V CDR1 and CDR2: ENHRY, SYGVKD. CDR3 residues: CAAGQNNEKLFF. Written as DNA, the CDR3 is TGTGCCGCTGGACAGAACAATGAAAAACTGTTTTTT.

The chain employs TRBV4-2 and TRBJ2-1; TRBD2 might be the D (5 bases). V gave up 0 bases and J gave up 3 bases, with 21 bases separating them. The CDR3 is 19 amino acids. Germline CDR1 LGHNA, CDR2 YNFKEQ. CDR3: CASSQDLAGPPGGYNEQFF. The CDR3, as DNA: TGTGCCAGCAGCCAAGATTTGGCGGGTCCCCCCGGCGGCTACAATGAGCAGTTCTTC.

This sequence joins TRBV10-2 and TRBJ2-7; 11 nucleotides align to TRBD2. The CDR3 loop spans 13 amino acids. V shed 9 bases and J 2 bases; nucleotides not matched to a gene: 3. The germline V gene has CDR1 WSHSY and CDR2 SAAADI. Written as DNA, the CDR3 is TGCGCCAGTGGGACTAGCGGACCCTACGAGCAGTACTTC. Protein sequence: CASGTSGPYEQYF.